These 19 T cell receptor beta chains came from one sample sequenced in a study of T cell responses to AZD1222 COVID-19 vaccine. Clones were read by immunoSEQ multiplex PCR, and TCRdb kept only the in-frame ones, dropping some. The top ten hold roughly 0.6% of the sample, which has more than 250,000 clones, more than 85% seen once. This specimen consisted of peripheral blood, obtained on day 0 of AZD1222 vaccination. The receptors come from an adult in good health.

J is TRBJ1-1 and V is TRBV4-1; D gene unclear. Germline V lookup: CDR1 MGHRA, CDR2 YSYEKL. CDR3 size: 15 residues. V was pared by 9 bases and J by 0 bases, with 17 bases between. CDR3 nucleotide sequence: TGCGCCAGTTCGCAGAGAGGTGCATTGAACACTGAAGCTTTCTTT. It encodes CASSQRGALNTEAFF.

J is TRBJ2-5 and V is TRBV19; TRBD2 agrees at 8 bases. The CDR3 contains 14 residues. Unmatched junction bases numbered 2, after V lost 5 bases and J lost 0 bases. The germline V gene has CDR1 LNHDA and CDR2 SQIVND (reference sequence). CDR3 protein: CASSVLADQETQYF. The CDR3 coding sequence is TGTGCCAGTAGTGTACTAGCGGACCAAGAGACCCAGTACTTC.

The chain combines TRBV4-3 with TRBJ1-6; D might be TRBD1 (5 bases). Per the germline V gene, CDR1 is LGHNA and CDR2 is YSLEER. The CDR3 is 15 amino acids. The V end was cut by 1 base, the J end by 7 bases, with 11 bases between. CDR3 sequence (DNA): TGCGCCAGCAGCCAAGCGGGGCAAGCAAATTCACCCCTCCACTTT. Its protein product is CASSQAGQANSPLHF.

The chain is built from TRBV2 and TRBJ2-7, with TRBD2 as a possible D gene (5 bases). The CDR3 is made up of 14 amino acids. Germline V gene data show CDR1 as SNHLY and CDR2 as FYNNEI. Trimming removed 8 bases at V and 5 bases at J, with 19 bases between. The CDR3 here is CASAREAVLDEQYF. DNA for the CDR3: TGTGCCAGCGCGAGGGAAGCGGTTTTGGACGAGCAGTACTTC. The whole variable domain, filled in from reference TRBV2 and TRBJ2-7, reads EPEVTQTPSHQVTQMGQEVILRCVPISNHLYFYWYRQILGQKVEFLVSFYNNEISEKSEIFDDQFSVERPDGSNFTLKIRSTKLEDSAMYFCASAREAVLDEQYFGPGTRLTVT.

The J gene is TRBJ2-7, the V gene TRBV28, with D unclear. Germline lookup yields CDR1 MDHEN and CDR2 SYDVKM. The CDR3 is 13 amino acids. V lost 0 bases, J lost 3 bases, and 6 bases lay in between. The DNA of the CDR3 is TGTGCCAGCAGTTTATGGTCGGGCTACGAGCAGTACTTC. Amino acids: CASSLWSGYEQYF. The full variable domain, its missing parts supplied by reference TRBV28 and TRBJ2-7, is DVKVTQSSRYLVKRTGEKVFLECVQDMDHENMFWYRQDPGLGLRLIYFSYDVKMKEKGDIPEGYSVSREKKERFSLILESASTNQTSMYLCASSLWSGYEQYFGPGTRLTVT.

V usage is TRBV5-1 and J usage is TRBJ1-6; the D is unclear. Germline CDR1 reads SGHRS; CDR2 reads YFSETQ. CDR3 length: 14 amino acids. V lost 4 bases to trimming and J lost 8 bases, with 13 bases between them. The chain's CDR3 is CASSLGGSDSPLHF. CDR3 DNA: TGCGCCAGCAGCCTGGGAGGTAGTGATTCACCCCTCCACTTT.

The J gene is TRBJ1-2, the V gene TRBV6-2 or TRBV6-3, with D perhaps TRBD1 (5 bases). The CDR3 has 13 amino acids. Deletions cut 6 bases from V and 8 bases from J, with 16 bases between. Germline V gene sequence: CDR1 MNHEY, CDR2 SVGEGT. The CDR3 is CASSNAGTNGYTF. CDR3 bases: TGTGCCAGCAGCAACGCAGGGACGAACGGCTACACCTTC.

This rearrangement joins TRBV4-3 to TRBJ1-4, with 7 bases lining up with TRBD1. Unmatched junction bases numbered 10, after V lost 4 bases and J lost 5 bases. The CDR3 covers 16 residues. Germline V gene data show CDR1 as LGHNA and CDR2 as YSLEER. For the CDR3, the DNA is TGCGCCAGCAGCCCTGGGACAGCACCCACGAATGAAAAACTGTTTTTT. Amino acids: CASSPGTAPTNEKLFF.

The chain combines TRBV6-2 or TRBV6-3 with TRBJ1-1; 8 nucleotides agree with TRBD1. Germline-derived CDR1 and CDR2 are MNHEY and SVGEGT. J was trimmed by 0 bases and V by 6 bases; bases with no gene match: 3. This CDR3 spans 14 amino acids. The CDR3 is CASSWTGMNTEAFF. The CDR3 DNA reads as TGTGCCAGCAGCTGGACAGGGATGAACACTGAAGCTTTCTTT.

This chain uses TRBV4-1 with TRBJ1-6; 7 bases map to TRBD1. V trimming: 7 bases; J trimming: 5 bases; junction bases outside the gene matches: 8. CDR3 length: 15 residues. Germline V gene sequence: CDR1 MGHRA, CDR2 YSYEKL. CDR3 nucleotide sequence: TGCGCCAGCACCCACCGACAGGGCGATAATTCACCCCTCCACTTT. Translating gives CASTHRQGDNSPLHF.

The genes are TRBV4-3 and TRBJ2-2; TRBD2 might be the D (5 bases). Germline V gives CDR1 LGHNA, CDR2 YSLEER. This CDR3 comprises 16 residues. Trimming pared 0 bases from V and 0 bases from J, leaving 8 bases between. CDR3 amino acids: CASSQDQTTNTGELFF. The CDR3 coding sequence is TGCGCCAGCAGCCAAGACCAGACTACGAACACCGGGGAGCTGTTTTTT.

The chain links TRBV28 to TRBJ2-2, with 7 bases fitting TRBD2. V was pared by 1 base and J by 5 bases, with 7 bases of the junction left unmatched. The CDR3 runs 16 residues. Germline CDR1 reads MDHEN; CDR2 reads SYDVKM. CDR3 residues: CASSLSTGAGTGELFF. The CDR3 DNA reads TGTGCCAGCAGTTTATCAACAGGAGCGGGGACCGGGGAGCTGTTTTTT.

The chain is built from TRBV5-1 and TRBJ1-4; D call uncertain. Germline CDR1 reads SGHRS; CDR2 reads YFSETQ. The V end was cut by 4 bases, the J end by 8 bases, with 24 bases between. The CDR3 runs to 17 residues. The CDR3: CASSGTGSSGGGEKLFF. CDR3 nucleotide sequence: TGCGCCAGCAGCGGAACCGGGTCCTCGGGTGGAGGCGAAAAACTGTTTTTT.

The rearrangement uses TRBV28 and TRBJ1-5; no reliable D call. Trimming stripped 10 bases from V and 0 bases from J, with 13 bases between. Germline CDR1 is MDHEN and CDR2 is SYDVKM. This CDR3 contains 14 residues. The CDR3 bases are TGTGCCACCCGGCAGGCCCCTAGCAATCAGCCCCAGCATTTT. This sequence encodes CATRQAPSNQPQHF. Full variable domain (missing parts from reference TRBV28 and TRBJ1-5): DVKVTQSSRYLVKRTGEKVFLECVQDMDHENMFWYRQDPGLGLRLIYFSYDVKMKEKGDIPEGYSVSREKKERFSLILESASTNQTSMYLCATRQAPSNQPQHFGDGTRLSIL.

The chain links TRBV6-4 to TRBJ1-2; 7 bases are a match to TRBD1. Germline CDR1 reads MRHNA; CDR2 reads SNTAGT. The CDR3 runs 15 residues. V shed 6 bases and J 0 bases; nucleotides not matched to a gene: 7. CDR3: CASRAGTVSNYGYTF. Here the CDR3 DNA reads TGTGCCAGCAGAGCCGGGACAGTTTCTAACTATGGCTACACCTTC.

The chain joins TRBV5-5 to TRBJ2-7; possibly TRBD1 for D (6 bases). The ends were cut back, 0 bases at V and 3 bases at J, with 13 bases in the middle. The CDR3 totals 15 residues. Germline CDR1 is SGHKS and CDR2 is YYEKEE (reference sequence). The CDR3 spells CASSLVQGEGYEQYF. The CDR3 DNA is TGTGCCAGCAGCTTGGTACAGGGAGAAGGCTACGAGCAGTACTTC.

This clone came up a few times. The V and J genes are TRBV7-2 and TRBJ2-7, with D perhaps matching TRBD1 (7 bases). The germline CDR1 and CDR2 sequences are SGHTA and FQGNSA. The CDR3 is 13 amino acids. Trimming cost V 6 bases and J 7 bases, with 16 bases left between them. The CDR3: CASRPDRAGEQYF. CDR3 DNA: TGTGCCAGCAGACCCGACAGGGCGGGAGAGCAGTACTTC.

The DNA of the CDR3 is TGTGCCAGCAGCTCCCCGGAGGCGTTCATGAACACTGAAGCTTTCTTT. It translates to CASSSPEAFMNTEAFF. This chain joins TRBV6-2 or TRBV6-3 and TRBJ1-1; D unclear. Germline V CDR1 and CDR2: MNHEY, SVGEGT. There are 16 residues in the CDR3. Trimming pared 6 bases from V and 0 bases from J, leaving 17 bases between.

The CDR3 sequence is CASSPGRVTEAFF. CDR3 DNA sequence: TGTGCCAGCAGCCCCGGGCGGGTCACTGAAGCTTTCTTT. The chain uses TRBV5-6 and TRBJ1-1; no clear D gene. The CDR3 totals 13 residues. Germline V gives CDR1 SGHDT, CDR2 YYEEEE. Trimming left V 4 bases short and J 4 bases short, with 11 bases between.